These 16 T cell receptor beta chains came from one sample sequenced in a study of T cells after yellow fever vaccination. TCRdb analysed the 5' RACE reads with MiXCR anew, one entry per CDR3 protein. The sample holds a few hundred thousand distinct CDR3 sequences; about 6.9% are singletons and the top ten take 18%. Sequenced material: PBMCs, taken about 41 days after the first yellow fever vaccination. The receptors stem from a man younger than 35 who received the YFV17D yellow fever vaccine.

The CDR3 loop reads CATGKGQGVLEQFF. CDR3 sequence (DNA): TGTGCCACGGGAAAGGGACAGGGGGTTTTGGAGCAGTTCTTC. This rearrangement joins TRBV10-3 to TRBJ2-1, with 11 bases matching TRBD1. V was clipped by 10 bases and J by 10 bases; unmatched bases: 12. The CDR3 contains 14 residues. Germline V CDR1 and CDR2: ENHRY, SYGVKD.

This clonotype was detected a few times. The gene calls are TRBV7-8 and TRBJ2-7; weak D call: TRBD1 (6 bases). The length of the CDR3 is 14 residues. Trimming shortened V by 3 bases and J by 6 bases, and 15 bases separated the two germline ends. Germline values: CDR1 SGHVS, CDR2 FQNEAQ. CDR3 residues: CASSFGQTGGEQYV. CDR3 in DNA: TGTGCCAGCAGCTTCGGTCAGACAGGCGGCGAGCAGTACGTC.

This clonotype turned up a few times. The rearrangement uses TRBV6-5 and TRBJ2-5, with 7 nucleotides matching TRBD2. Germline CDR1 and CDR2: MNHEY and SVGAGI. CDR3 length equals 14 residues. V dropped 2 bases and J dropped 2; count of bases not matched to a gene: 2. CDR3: CASSYQAGQETQYF. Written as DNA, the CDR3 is TGTGCCAGCAGTTACCAAGCGGGGCAAGAGACCCAGTACTTC.

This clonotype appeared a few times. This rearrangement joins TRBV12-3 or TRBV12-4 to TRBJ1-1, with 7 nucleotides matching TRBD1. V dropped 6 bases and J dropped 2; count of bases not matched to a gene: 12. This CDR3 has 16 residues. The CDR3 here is CASRPKGANPNTEAFF. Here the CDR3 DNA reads TGTGCCAGCAGGCCGAAGGGGGCAAATCCAAACACTGAAGCTTTCTTT.

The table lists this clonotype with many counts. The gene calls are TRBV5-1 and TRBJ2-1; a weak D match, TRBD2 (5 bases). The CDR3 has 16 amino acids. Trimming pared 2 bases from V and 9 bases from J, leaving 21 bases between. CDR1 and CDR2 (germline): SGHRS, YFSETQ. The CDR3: CASSFLKTFPGGEQFF. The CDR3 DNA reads TGCGCCAGCAGCTTTCTTAAGACCTTTCCCGGAGGTGAGCAGTTCTTC.

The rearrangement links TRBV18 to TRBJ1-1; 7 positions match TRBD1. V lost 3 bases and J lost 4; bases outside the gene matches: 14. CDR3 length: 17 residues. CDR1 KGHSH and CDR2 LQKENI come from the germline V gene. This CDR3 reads CASSPITGVSSGTEAFF. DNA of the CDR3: TGTGCCAGCTCACCTATAACAGGGGTTTCTTCAGGCACTGAAGCTTTCTTT.

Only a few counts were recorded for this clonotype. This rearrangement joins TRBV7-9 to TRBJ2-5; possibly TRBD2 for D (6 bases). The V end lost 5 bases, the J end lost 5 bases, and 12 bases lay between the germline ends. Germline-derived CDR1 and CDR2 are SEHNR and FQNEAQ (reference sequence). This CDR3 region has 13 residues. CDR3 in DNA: TGTGCCAGCAGCCCACGGGAGTGGGAGACCCAGTACTTC. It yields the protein CASSPREWETQYF. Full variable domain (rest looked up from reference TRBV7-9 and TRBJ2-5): DTGVSQNPRHKITKRGQNVTFRCDPISEHNRLYWYRQTLGQGPEFLTYFQNEAQLEKSRLLSDRFSAERPKGSFSTLEIQRTEQGDSAMYLCASSPREWETQYFGPGTRLLVL.

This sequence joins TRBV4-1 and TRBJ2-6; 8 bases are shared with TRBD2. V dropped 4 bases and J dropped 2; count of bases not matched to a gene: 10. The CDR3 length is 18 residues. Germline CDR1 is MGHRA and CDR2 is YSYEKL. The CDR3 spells CASSLVPGLVTGANVLTF. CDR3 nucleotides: TGCGCCAGCAGCCTAGTACCGGGACTAGTGACTGGGGCCAACGTCCTGACTTTC.

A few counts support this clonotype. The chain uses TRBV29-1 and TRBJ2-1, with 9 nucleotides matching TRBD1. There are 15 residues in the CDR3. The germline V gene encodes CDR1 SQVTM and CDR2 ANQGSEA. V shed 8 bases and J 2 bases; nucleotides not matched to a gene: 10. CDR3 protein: CSTRDRQGAYNEQFF. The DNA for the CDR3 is TGCAGCACACGGGATAGACAGGGGGCCTACAATGAGCAGTTCTTC.

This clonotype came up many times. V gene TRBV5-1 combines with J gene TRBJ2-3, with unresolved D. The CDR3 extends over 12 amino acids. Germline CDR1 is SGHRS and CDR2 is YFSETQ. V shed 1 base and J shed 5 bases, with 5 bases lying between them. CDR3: CASSLNGDTQYF. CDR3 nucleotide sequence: TGCGCCAGCAGCTTGAACGGAGATACGCAGTATTTT.

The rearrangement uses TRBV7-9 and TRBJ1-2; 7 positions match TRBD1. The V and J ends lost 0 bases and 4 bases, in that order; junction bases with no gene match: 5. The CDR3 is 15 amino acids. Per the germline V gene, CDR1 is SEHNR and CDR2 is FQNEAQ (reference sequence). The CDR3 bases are TGTGCCAGCAGCTTAGCTATGGGACAGAGCTATGGCTACACCTTC. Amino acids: CASSLAMGQSYGYTF.

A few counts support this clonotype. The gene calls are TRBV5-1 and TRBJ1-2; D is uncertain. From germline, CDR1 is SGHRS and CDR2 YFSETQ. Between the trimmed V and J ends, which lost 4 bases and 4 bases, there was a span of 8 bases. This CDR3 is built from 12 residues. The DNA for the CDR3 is TGCGCCAGCAGCGACAAGTTCTATGGCTACACCTTC. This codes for CASSDKFYGYTF.

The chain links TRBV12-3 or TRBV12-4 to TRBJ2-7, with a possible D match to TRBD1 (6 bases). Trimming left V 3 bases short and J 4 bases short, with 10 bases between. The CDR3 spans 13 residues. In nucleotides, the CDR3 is TGTGCCAGCAGTTTTTGGGGGCTGTACGAGCAGTACTTC. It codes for CASSFWGLYEQYF.

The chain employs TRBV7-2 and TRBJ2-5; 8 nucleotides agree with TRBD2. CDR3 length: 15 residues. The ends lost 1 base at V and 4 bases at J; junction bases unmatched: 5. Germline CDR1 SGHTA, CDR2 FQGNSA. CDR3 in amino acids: CASSLDPAGVETQYF. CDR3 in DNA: TGTGCCAGCAGCTTAGATCCAGCGGGGGTAGAGACCCAGTACTTC.

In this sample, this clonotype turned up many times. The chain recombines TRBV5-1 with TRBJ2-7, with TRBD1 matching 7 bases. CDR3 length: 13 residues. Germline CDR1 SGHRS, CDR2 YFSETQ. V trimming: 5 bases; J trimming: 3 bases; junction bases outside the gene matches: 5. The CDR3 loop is CASREGDSYEQYV. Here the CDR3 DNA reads TGCGCCAGCAGGGAAGGGGACAGCTACGAGCAGTACGTC.

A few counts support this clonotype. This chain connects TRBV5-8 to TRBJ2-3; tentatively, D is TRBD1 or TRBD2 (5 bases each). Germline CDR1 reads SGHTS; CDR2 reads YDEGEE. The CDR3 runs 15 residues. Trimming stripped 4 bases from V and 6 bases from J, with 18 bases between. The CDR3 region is CASSTGHQGEDTQYF. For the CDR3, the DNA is TGTGCCAGCAGCACCGGACACCAAGGGGAGGATACGCAGTATTTT.